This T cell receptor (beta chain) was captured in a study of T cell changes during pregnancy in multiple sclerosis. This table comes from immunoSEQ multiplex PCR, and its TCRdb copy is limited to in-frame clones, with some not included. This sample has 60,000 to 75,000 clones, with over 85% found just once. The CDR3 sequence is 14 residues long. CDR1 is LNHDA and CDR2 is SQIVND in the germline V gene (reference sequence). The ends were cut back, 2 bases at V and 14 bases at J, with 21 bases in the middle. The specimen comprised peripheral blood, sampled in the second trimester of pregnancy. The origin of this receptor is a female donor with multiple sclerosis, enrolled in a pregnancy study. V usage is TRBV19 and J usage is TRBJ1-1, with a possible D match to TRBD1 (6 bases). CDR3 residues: CASSIPDRPPALFF. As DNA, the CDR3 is TGTGCCAGTAGTATACCCGACAGGCCGCCGGCATTGTTCTTT.